This TCR beta chain was profiled in a study of human T cells and chemical hapten exposure. Indicated time point: patch test 2, 6 weeks after DPC sensitization. Treatment denoted: therapeutic diphenylcyclopropenone sensitization with weekly scalp DPC. Non-pregnant alopecia patients aged 18 to 70, suitable for DPC therapy. The authors' total RNA extraction used unfractionated whole blood. This clonotype was picked up many times. As yet, its antigen is unknown. Notes on the study in general: Alopecia affecting every donor means their immune response may not match healthy people's. Expanded TCR sets contained significantly more large CDR3 similarity clusters than controls.

TCRdb ran MiXCR on the RACE reads and lists one entry per CDR3 protein. The table shows approximately 120,000 distinct CDR3 sequences, with about a tenth occurring only once. Trimming cost V 5 bases and J 0 bases; bases outside gene matches: 13. Germline V gene sequence: CDR1 MNHNY, CDR2 SVGAGI (reference sequence). CDR3 length: 18 amino acids. V usage is TRBV6-6 and J usage is TRBJ2-1; 7 bases fit TRBD1. The clonotype comes from a woman aged 40 to 50 with alopecia areata. Some clones in this sample may be carry-over from other donors' samples. The source material was whole blood, sampled in connection with sensitization to the hapten diphenylcyclopropenone (DPC). The CDR3 spells CASSRTHRGSLSYNEQFF. CDR3 DNA sequence: TGTGCCAGCAGTCGGACCCACAGGGGTTCCCTCTCCTACAATGAGCAGTTCTTC.